This T cell receptor beta chain was retrieved from a study of tumor T cells in aggressive B-cell lymphoma. This clone was seen just once. The CDR3 sequence is 13 residues long. Germline CDR1 and CDR2: KGHSH and LQKENI. Trimming removed 3 bases from V and 5 bases from J, with 11 bases in between. Data came from immunoSEQ multiplex PCR; TCRdb stores just in-frame clones and leaves some out. The sample records around 3,100 clones, 69% being singletons. This TCR was recovered from an adult with diffuse large B cell lymphoma. This chain connects TRBV18 to TRBJ2-7, with D possibly matching TRBD2 (5 bases). Sequenced material: tumor tissue. The CDR3 sequence is CASSPYLGDEQYF. The CDR3 DNA reads TGTGCCAGCTCACCCTACTTGGGAGACGAGCAGTACTTC.